The clone carrying this T cell receptor beta chain was picked up a small number of times. Expressed TCRB transcripts were sequenced after all isolated RNA was converted to cDNA. Here immunoSEQ multiplex PCR was the method, and the copy in TCRdb shows in-frame clones only, minus some. The sample consists of under 900,000 clones, roughly a sixth of them appearing once. V lost 5 bases and J lost 8, with 24 bases in between. This CDR3 contains 17 residues. The V gene's germline CDR1 is SEHNR and CDR2 FQNEAQ (reference sequence). The data stem from a study of beta chain features in type 1 diabetes. The sample was naive CD4+ T cells from blood. The sequence was collected from a woman younger than 30 in good health. The V and J genes are TRBV7-9 and TRBJ1-4; D perhaps matches TRBD1 (6 bases). The CDR3 DNA sequence: TGTGCCAGCAGCACCCGGTGGAGTAGGACAGAAACAGAAAAACTGTTTTTT. Residues: CASSTRWSRTETEKLFF. The full variable domain, rest sourced from reference TRBV7-9 and TRBJ1-4, is DTGVSQNPRHKITKRGQNVTFRCDPISEHNRLYWYRQTLGQGPEFLTYFQNEAQLEKSRLLSDRFSAERPKGSFSTLEIQRTEQGDSAMYLCASSTRWSRTETEKLFFGSGTQLSVL.